These T cell receptor beta chains were read from a single sample in a study of T-cell reconstitution after alpha-beta-depleted transplantation in children. TCRdb re-derived calls from the PCR reads in MiXCR, one entry per CDR3 protein. The sample records about 97,000 distinct CDR3 sequences, approximately 6% being singletons. Sequencing was performed on PBMCs, mostly from graft donor cells, taken 60 days after TCRalphabeta/CD19-depleted stem cell transplant. The receptors come from a female patient between 2 and 15 years old who had a stem cell transplant for Fanconi anemia, so the T cells may come from the graft donor. The CDR3 runs from the conserved cysteine through the conserved F or W. Fields, in order: V gene, clone size, J gene, CDR3 protein. Expanded clones are given a class, and other clones once, few, many or no size at all.

>TRBV12-3/TRBV12-4|many|TRBJ2-5
CASSRQGRGAEETQYF
>TRBV5-6|many|TRBJ2-7
CASSLGFYEQYF
>TRBV7-2|.|TRBJ2-3
CASSLWRGTDTQYF
>TRBV12-3/TRBV12-4|many|TRBJ2-6
CASSLRAAGSGANVLTF
>TRBV6-1|many|TRBJ1-1
CASNKDMNTEAFF
>TRBV5-1|many|TRBJ2-1
CASSLWGSSYNEQFF
>TRBV29-1|many|TRBJ1-1
CSVDGNGEAFF
>TRBV10-1|.|TRBJ2-3
CARRLGCTDTQYF
>TRBV18|many|TRBJ1-1
CASSPRGTGGLVVPEAFF
>TRBV19|many|TRBJ2-6
CASSMGVRDRGLGANVLTF
>TRBV27|many|TRBJ2-1
CASSFYGRAFNEQFF
>TRBV28|few|TRBJ1-2
CASSLQAVYYGYTF
>TRBV2|many|TRBJ2-7
CASSPGTSGRYEQYF
>TRBV20-1|medium-sized|TRBJ2-3
CSAQRGGLKDTQYF
>TRBV28|few|TRBJ1-5
CASSLHRGSNQPQHF
>TRBV12-3/TRBV12-4|many|TRBJ1-3
CASSLPGTGAGNTIYF
>TRBV18|many|TRBJ2-3
CASSRPGVPDTQYF
>TRBV7-2|many|TRBJ2-7
CASSLAEGRNYEQYF
>TRBV5-1|few|TRBJ2-3
CASLLAGGPGDTQYF
>TRBV7-8|many|TRBJ1-5
CASSLVPGGQPQHF
>TRBV7-2|few|TRBJ2-3
CASSFASGGATDTQYF
>TRBV30|few|TRBJ2-2
CAWSVYLMTSGTLTGELFF
>TRBV5-1|.|TRBJ2-2
CASSGGQGPGELFF
>TRBV12-3/TRBV12-4|many|TRBJ1-1
CASSFPLFGEAFF
>TRBV7-9|many|TRBJ2-2
CARTGTSGTGELFF
>TRBV6-4|many|TRBJ2-1
CASSGSAGYPGNEQFF
>TRBV21-1|.|TRBJ1-6
CASSKVRDTVWGSPLHF
>TRBV29-1|many|TRBJ2-7
CSVEGGSGLYEQYF
>TRBV12-3/TRBV12-4|many|TRBJ2-3
CASKSSGSHTQYF
>TRBV27|many|TRBJ2-1
CASSSSGTKNNEQFF
>TRBV12-1|.|TRBJ2-4
CASSNGQLWGYGPLAKNIQYF
>TRBV14|few|TRBJ2-1
CASSQETPVWYNEQFF
>TRBV28|many|TRBJ2-4
CASSLWRSGGISAKNIQYF
>TRBV7-8|.|TRBJ2-7
CASSLHEAGNYEQYF
>TRBV7-9|.|TRBJ1-4
CASSLAGGVEKLFF
>TRBV11-1|many|TRBJ2-1
CASRTNINEQFF
>TRBV12-3/TRBV12-4|few|TRBJ2-1
CASRKTGGRYNEQFF
>TRBV20-1|many|TRBJ1-1
CSARWTYFEAFF
>TRBV5-6|many|TRBJ1-1
CASSLRQANTEAFF
>TRBV6-1|many|TRBJ2-1
CASSELAGQYNEQFF
>TRBV12-3/TRBV12-4|many|TRBJ2-3
CASRTSGISTDTQYF
>TRBV5-4|.|TRBJ2-5
CASSLARSQETQYF
>TRBV5-1|many|TRBJ2-2
CASNFGAPTGELFF
>TRBV7-3|many|TRBJ2-3
CASSDGTSSTDTQYF
>TRBV5-1|many|TRBJ2-1
CASSFGGGSPNEQFF
>TRBV20-1|.|TRBJ2-5
CSATGQGNEETQYF
>TRBV28|many|TRBJ2-4
CASSLSGSGAKNIQYF
>TRBV28|many|TRBJ2-7
CASSLQPGTGTYEQYF
>TRBV18|.|TRBJ1-1
CASSPQGGGDTEAFF
>TRBV10-3|few|TRBJ1-1
CAIRARNRTEAFF